Shown below are 4 T cell receptor beta chains from a single sample sequenced in a study of OX40 agonist ivuxolimab in advanced cancers. Sequenced by immunoSEQ multiplex PCR; TCRdb stores in-frame clones only, minus some. The sample has over 9,500 clones, 66% seen once. Sequencing was performed on CD4+ or CD8+ T cells sorted from blood, taken in a trial of the OX40 agonist ivuxolimab. Every receptor here comes from an adult with an advanced solid tumor such as melanoma, head and neck, liver or kidney cancer.

The V call is TRBV28, the J call TRBJ2-7, with D perhaps TRBD1 (5 bases). CDR1 is MDHEN, CDR2 SYDVKM, per germline. The CDR3 is made up of 16 amino acids. V was clipped by 5 bases and J by 1 base, with 18 bases between them. The CDR3 coding sequence is TGTGCCAGCAGTCCCGTATCCCCGAGACAGTCCTACGAGCAGTACTTC. Protein: CASSPVSPRQSYEQYF.

This clone was counted only a few times. The V and J genes are TRBV28 and TRBJ2-3, with TRBD2 identical over 10 bases. Germline loops: CDR1 MDHEN, CDR2 SYDVKM. Unmatched junction bases numbered 9, after V lost 5 bases and J lost 4 bases. This CDR3 is built from 16 residues. Written as DNA, the CDR3 is TGTGCCAGCAGTCCACAAGCGGGAGGGCCTGCAGATACGCAGTATTTT. Translated: CASSPQAGGPADTQYF.

This clone was observed a few times. The chain employs TRBV5-4 and TRBJ2-3, with TRBD2 identical over 9 bases. V gave up 1 base and J gave up 6 bases; unmatched junction bases: 3. Germline values: CDR1 SGHNT, CDR2 YYREEE (reference sequence). This CDR3 has 14 residues. This chain's CDR3 is CASSLKRGEDTQYF. CDR3 DNA: TGTGCCAGCAGCTTGAAGCGGGGGGAGGATACGCAGTATTTT.

The chain links TRBV15 to TRBJ2-1, with 10 positions matching TRBD1. The CDR3 length is 17 residues. Germline assignment: CDR1 LNHNV and CDR2 YYDKDF (reference sequence). V dropped 3 bases and J dropped 5; count of bases not matched to a gene: 10. The CDR3 sequence is CATSREPGQGFHNEQFF. The CDR3 nucleotides read TGTGCCACCAGCAGGGAACCGGGACAGGGGTTCCACAATGAGCAGTTCTTC. Based on the CDR3 plus reference TRBV15 and TRBJ2-1, the full variable domain is DAMVIQNPRYQVTQFGKPVTLSCSQTLNHNVMYWYQQKSSQAPKLLFHYYDKDFNNEADTPDNFQSRRPNTSFCFLDIRSPGLGDTAMYLCATSREPGQGFHNEQFFGPGTRLTVL.